The rows below give T cell receptor beta chains drawn from one sample of a study of blood T cell repertoires in COVID-19. Produced via immunoSEQ multiplex PCR; TCRdb's table is partial and in-frame only. The table lists around 400,000 clones, around nine tenths of them singletons, with 1.7% in the top ten. The specimen sequenced was PBMCs or T cells enriched from blood (not recorded which). The origin of the receptors is a woman aged 25-40 years who had recovered from COVID-19. CDR3s include the opening cysteine and the closing phenylalanine or tryptophan. A D gene is named only where the DNA matches it firmly. For some rows the clone size is stated as once, few or many, or as a class when expanded; others skip it.

d_gene: .; abundance: .; j_gene: TRBJ1-2; v_gene: TRBV2; CDR3aa: CASSELGGNGYTF; CDR3nt: TGTGCCAGCAGTGAATTAGGAGGGAATGGCTACACCTTC
d_gene: .; abundance: .; j_gene: TRBJ1-1; v_gene: TRBV2; CDR3aa: CASGDPKGLATEAFF; CDR3nt: TGTGCCAGCGGAGACCCGAAGGGGCTTGCCACTGAAGCTTTCTTT
d_gene: TRBD2; abundance: .; j_gene: TRBJ2-1; v_gene: TRBV6-2/TRBV6-3; CDR3aa: CASSYRGGTYNEQFF; CDR3nt: TGTGCCAGCAGTTACCGGGGGGGCACCTACAATGAGCAGTTCTTC
d_gene: .; abundance: .; j_gene: TRBJ1-4; v_gene: TRBV5-8; CDR3aa: CASSLFPGAVATNEKLFF; CDR3nt: TGTGCCAGCAGCTTGTTTCCAGGGGCCGTTGCAACTAATGAAAAACTGTTTTTT
d_gene: .; abundance: once; j_gene: TRBJ2-4; v_gene: TRBV6-7; CDR3aa: CASSYGQLGGNIQYF; CDR3nt: TGTGCCAGCAGTTACGGGCAACTGGGGGGAAACATTCAGTACTTC
d_gene: TRBD1; abundance: .; j_gene: TRBJ2-2; v_gene: TRBV3-1/TRBV3-2; CDR3aa: CASSQGQSNTGELFF; CDR3nt: TGTGCCAGCAGCCAGGGACAGTCGAACACCGGGGAGCTGTTTTTT
d_gene: .; abundance: once; j_gene: TRBJ1-4; v_gene: TRBV5-1; CDR3aa: CASRPSDSNEKLFF; CDR3nt: TGCGCCAGCAGACCCTCGGACTCGAATGAAAAACTGTTTTTT
d_gene: .; abundance: once; j_gene: TRBJ1-2; v_gene: TRBV30; CDR3aa: CAWVQGNYGYTF; CDR3nt: TGTGCCTGGGTACAGGGAAATTATGGCTACACCTTC
d_gene: .; abundance: .; j_gene: TRBJ2-2; v_gene: TRBV7-3; CDR3aa: CASSLDAGTSNTGELFF; CDR3nt: TGTGCCAGCAGCTTAGACGCGGGAACCTCGAACACCGGGGAGCTGTTTTTT
d_gene: .; abundance: .; j_gene: TRBJ1-2; v_gene: TRBV5-6; CDR3aa: CASSTATESHFYGYTF; CDR3nt: TGTGCCAGCAGTACCGCGACGGAGTCCCACTTCTATGGCTACACCTTC
d_gene: TRBD1; abundance: once; j_gene: TRBJ2-6; v_gene: TRBV29-1; CDR3aa: CSVSGTGAGANVLTF; CDR3nt: TGCAGCGTCTCCGGGACAGGGGCCGGGGCCAACGTCCTGACTTTC
d_gene: TRBD1; abundance: .; j_gene: TRBJ2-1; v_gene: TRBV19; CDR3aa: CASSGTEYNEQFF; CDR3nt: TGTGCCAGCTCCGGGACAGAATACAATGAGCAGTTCTTC
d_gene: .; abundance: .; j_gene: TRBJ1-1; v_gene: TRBV9; CDR3aa: CASSVVPDMNTEAFF; CDR3nt: TGTGCCAGCAGCGTAGTCCCAGACATGAACACTGAAGCTTTCTTT
d_gene: .; abundance: once; j_gene: TRBJ1-4; v_gene: TRBV19; CDR3aa: CASSTTSVNEKLFF; CDR3nt: TGTGCCAGTAGCACCACGTCGGTTAATGAAAAACTGTTTTTT
d_gene: .; abundance: .; j_gene: TRBJ1-2; v_gene: TRBV10-3; CDR3aa: CAISDFRGYGYTF; CDR3nt: TGTGCCATCAGTGATTTTCGAGGCTATGGCTACACCTTC
d_gene: .; abundance: .; j_gene: TRBJ1-2; v_gene: TRBV5-6; CDR3aa: CASSFRGLGYTF; CDR3nt: TGTGCCAGCAGCTTTAGAGGGCTTGGCTACACCTTC
d_gene: .; abundance: .; j_gene: TRBJ2-5; v_gene: TRBV7-3; CDR3aa: CASSIEFQETQYF; CDR3nt: TGTGCCAGCAGCATAGAGTTCCAAGAGACCCAGTACTTC
d_gene: TRBD1; abundance: .; j_gene: TRBJ1-3; v_gene: TRBV4-1; CDR3aa: CASSHPGQGNTIYF; CDR3nt: TGCGCCAGCAGCCATCCGGGACAGGGAAACACCATATATTTT
d_gene: TRBD2; abundance: .; j_gene: TRBJ2-1; v_gene: TRBV4-2; CDR3aa: CASSSGTSGETEQFF; CDR3nt: TGTGCCAGCAGCTCCGGGACTAGCGGGGAAACTGAGCAGTTCTTC
d_gene: TRBD1; abundance: .; j_gene: TRBJ1-5; v_gene: TRBV28; CDR3aa: CASSLRGQGRNQPQHF; CDR3nt: TGTGCCAGCAGTCTACGCGGACAGGGCCGCAATCAGCCCCAGCATTTT
d_gene: .; abundance: .; j_gene: TRBJ1-5; v_gene: TRBV6-6; CDR3aa: CASSRPRGLQPQHF; CDR3nt: TGTGCCAGCAGTCGACCCAGGGGTCTTCAGCCCCAGCATTTT
d_gene: TRBD1; abundance: .; j_gene: TRBJ2-1; v_gene: TRBV27; CDR3aa: CASYGQGNNEQFF; CDR3nt: TGTGCCAGCTACGGACAGGGGAACAATGAGCAGTTCTTC
d_gene: TRBD1; abundance: .; j_gene: TRBJ2-2; v_gene: TRBV7-3; CDR3aa: CASSFSQGANTGELFF; CDR3nt: TGTGCCAGCAGCTTTTCCCAGGGGGCAAACACCGGGGAGCTGTTTTTT
d_gene: .; abundance: .; j_gene: TRBJ1-6; v_gene: TRBV6-1; CDR3aa: CASSEARNSPLHF; CDR3nt: TGTGCCAGCAGTGAGGCACGTAATTCACCCCTCCACTTT
d_gene: .; abundance: .; j_gene: TRBJ2-5; v_gene: TRBV7-9; CDR3aa: CASSLNQGRWETQYF; CDR3nt: TGTGCCAGCAGCTTGAACCAGGGAAGATGGGAGACCCAGTACTTC
d_gene: TRBD2; abundance: .; j_gene: TRBJ2-5; v_gene: TRBV9; CDR3aa: CASSYGRAKETQYF; CDR3nt: TGTGCCAGCAGTTACGGGAGGGCCAAAGAGACCCAGTACTTC
d_gene: .; abundance: .; j_gene: TRBJ1-5; v_gene: TRBV6-5; CDR3aa: CASWRGGQPQHF; CDR3nt: TGTGCCAGCTGGAGAGGCGGACAGCCCCAGCATTTT
d_gene: TRBD2; abundance: .; j_gene: TRBJ2-1; v_gene: TRBV25-1; CDR3aa: CASSEYGTSGSYNEQFF; CDR3nt: TGTGCCAGCAGTGAATATGGCACTAGCGGCTCCTACAATGAGCAGTTCTTC
d_gene: .; abundance: .; j_gene: TRBJ1-2; v_gene: TRBV7-9; CDR3aa: CASGLQGLPGGYTF; CDR3nt: TGTGCCAGCGGTCTTCAGGGGCTTCCCGGCGGCTACACCTTC
d_gene: TRBD1; abundance: once; j_gene: TRBJ1-2; v_gene: TRBV9; CDR3aa: CASPARSGTGGCTF; CDR3nt: TGTGCCAGCCCCGCGAGGAGTGGGACAGGGGGCTGCACCTTC
d_gene: TRBD2; abundance: .; j_gene: TRBJ2-7; v_gene: TRBV5-1; CDR3aa: CASSRGTSGPYEQYF; CDR3nt: TGCGCCAGCAGTAGGGGGACTAGCGGTCCCTACGAGCAGTACTTC
d_gene: TRBD2; abundance: few; j_gene: TRBJ2-1; v_gene: TRBV19; CDR3aa: CASQHLVGASGNNEQFF; CDR3nt: TGTGCCAGTCAACACCTAGTAGGGGCTAGCGGAAACAATGAGCAGTTCTTC
d_gene: .; abundance: .; j_gene: TRBJ2-2; v_gene: TRBV20-1; CDR3aa: CSASSTGELFF; CDR3nt: TGCAGTGCTAGTTCTACCGGGGAGCTGTTTTTT
d_gene: TRBD2; abundance: .; j_gene: TRBJ2-1; v_gene: TRBV7-8; CDR3aa: CASSLAGPAGDEQFF; CDR3nt: TGTGCCAGCAGCTTAGCGGGACCGGCGGGGGATGAGCAGTTCTTC
d_gene: TRBD1; abundance: .; j_gene: TRBJ1-1; v_gene: TRBV10-2; CDR3aa: CASSDRGVSEAFF; CDR3nt: TGCGCCAGCAGTGACAGGGGGGTGTCTGAAGCTTTCTTT
d_gene: TRBD1; abundance: .; j_gene: TRBJ2-7; v_gene: TRBV5-5; CDR3aa: CASGTDLRYEQYF; CDR3nt: TGTGCCAGCGGGACAGACCTCCGTTACGAGCAGTACTTC
d_gene: .; abundance: .; j_gene: TRBJ2-7; v_gene: TRBV12-3/TRBV12-4; CDR3aa: CASSLELAYEQYF; CDR3nt: TGTGCCAGCAGTTTGGAGCTAGCCTACGAGCAGTACTTC
d_gene: .; abundance: few; j_gene: TRBJ2-1; v_gene: TRBV25-1; CDR3aa: CASSAPGYNEQFF; CDR3nt: TGTGCCAGCAGTGCACCGGGCTACAATGAGCAGTTCTTC
d_gene: TRBD2; abundance: few; j_gene: TRBJ2-2; v_gene: TRBV2; CDR3aa: CASSPGLTPAGELFF; CDR3nt: TGTGCCAGCAGCCCGGGACTAACGCCCGCCGGGGAGCTGTTTTTT
d_gene: .; abundance: .; j_gene: TRBJ2-1; v_gene: TRBV5-6; CDR3aa: CASLPLATSSYNEQFF; CDR3nt: TGTGCCAGCCTCCCCCTAGCGACGAGCTCCTACAATGAGCAGTTCTTC
d_gene: .; abundance: .; j_gene: TRBJ1-1; v_gene: TRBV19; CDR3aa: CASSKQAQGTREAFF; CDR3nt: TGTGCCAGTAGTAAGCAAGCCCAAGGGACAAGAGAAGCTTTCTTT
d_gene: .; abundance: .; j_gene: TRBJ1-2; v_gene: TRBV7-9; CDR3aa: CASSRQEGIGDGYTF; CDR3nt: TGTGCCAGCAGCCGGCAGGAGGGGATAGGAGATGGCTACACCTTC
d_gene: .; abundance: few; j_gene: TRBJ2-7; v_gene: TRBV19; CDR3aa: CASSTTDRWRALESEQYF; CDR3nt: TGTGCCAGTAGTACCACGGACAGGTGGAGGGCCCTGGAATCCGAGCAGTACTTC
d_gene: .; abundance: .; j_gene: TRBJ1-2; v_gene: TRBV6-5; CDR3aa: CASSNLGGEHDGYTF; CDR3nt: TGTGCCAGCAGTAACCTAGGGGGAGAGCATGATGGCTACACCTTC
d_gene: .; abundance: once; j_gene: TRBJ1-3; v_gene: TRBV28; CDR3aa: CASSLLQTGNTIYF; CDR3nt: TGTGCCAGCAGTTTATTACAGACTGGAAACACCATATATTTT
d_gene: TRBD1; abundance: .; j_gene: TRBJ2-1; v_gene: TRBV6-1; CDR3aa: CASSDQTGWGIRNEQFF; CDR3nt: TGTGCCAGCAGTGACCAGACAGGGTGGGGAATTCGAAATGAGCAGTTCTTC
d_gene: .; abundance: .; j_gene: TRBJ2-1; v_gene: TRBV2; CDR3aa: CASGGNEQFF; CDR3nt: TGTGCCAGCGGGGGGAATGAGCAGTTCTTC
d_gene: TRBD1; abundance: .; j_gene: TRBJ2-7; v_gene: TRBV12-3/TRBV12-4; CDR3aa: CASSPGGRDEQYF; CDR3nt: TGTGCCAGCAGTCCAGGGGGCCGGGACGAGCAGTACTTC
d_gene: TRBD1; abundance: .; j_gene: TRBJ1-2; v_gene: TRBV19; CDR3aa: CASTRSNPGQGTYGYTF; CDR3nt: TGTGCCAGTACCAGAAGCAACCCGGGACAGGGGACCTATGGCTACACCTTC